Listed here is a single T cell receptor (beta chain). Germline trimming cut 4 bases from V and 7 bases from J; bases unmatched to any gene: 9. CDR3 size: 15 residues. The germline CDR1 and CDR2 sequences are LGHDT and YNNKEL (reference sequence). These data belong to a study of blood T cell repertoires in COVID-19. In the original processing: Amplified reference gene primers provided the basis for estimating nucleated cell counts. The data were produced by immunoSEQ multiplex PCR, yet TCRdb's version contains in-frame clones alone and is incomplete. The V and J calls and clone size are taken from that table; D and trimming were inferred from the DNA. Of tens of thousands of clones in the sample, 80% to 90% were seen once.

The receptor's source is a man aged 25 to 40 with active or convalescent COVID-19. The rearrangement links TRBV3-1 (or the pseudogene TRBV3-2) to TRBJ1-4; 7 bases are a match to TRBD1. Sequenced material: peripheral blood. CDR3 amino acids: CASSRQTGKAEKLFF. The CDR3 nucleotides are TGTGCCAGCAGCCGACAGACAGGGAAGGCTGAAAAACTGTTTTTT.